This TCR beta chain emerged from a study of T-cell memory formation after mild COVID-19. Study results and limitations: Contracting clones from day 15 to 85 showed balanced CD4/CD8; later expanders favored CD4+.

Only a few counts were recorded for this clonotype. What it binds is not known. Trimming left V 0 bases short and J 8 bases short, with 12 bases between. From germline, CDR1 is KGHSH and CDR2 LQKENI. This CDR3 comprises 14 residues. TCRdb reprocessed the 5' RACE reads via MiXCR and lists one record per CDR3 protein. Of 270,000 or so distinct CDR3 sequences in the sample, over 15% are singletons; the top ten hold roughly a fifth. The sequence was obtained from a man younger than 35 who had mild COVID-19 (a few samples of this study predate the infection). Cell type and time point are not known. The specimen sequenced was PBMCs or a T cell subset sorted from them (not recorded which). The gene calls are TRBV18 and TRBJ2-3, with TRBD2 as a possible D gene (6 bases). The CDR3 reads CASSPPLAGGTQYF. The CDR3, as DNA: TGTGCCAGCTCACCACCACTAGCAGGAGGTACGCAGTATTTT.